This TCR beta chain stems from a study of shared clonotypes between healthy human individuals. Background on the study: Per-donor plates numbered three CD4 naive, three CD4 memory, two CD8 naive and one CD8 memory. Regarding the study as a whole: Rarefaction gave evidence that sorted-subset sequencing remained incomplete despite large depth.

With respect to this clone: Its target is not known.

In the CD4+ fraction, cells were divided into CD45RA+ naive and CD45RA-negative memory subsets. Sequencing used immunoSEQ multiplex PCR; TCRdb keeps in-frame clones, though not all of them. The repertoire has 2 million to 2.5 million clones, almost 96% of them found once; the top ten carry around 0.13%. The V end lost 0 bases, the J end lost 8 bases, and 8 bases lay between the germline ends. This CDR3 comprises 13 residues. Germline V gene sequence: CDR1 LGHNA, CDR2 YSLEER. The specimen was naive CD4+ T cells sorted from blood. The subset denotes: CD45RA+ positively selected. The origin of this receptor is a man between 18 and 29 years old in good health. The gene calls are TRBV4-3 and TRBJ2-1; tentative D call: TRBD1 (5 bases). CDR3: CASSQDRADEQFF. The CDR3 DNA is TGCGCCAGCAGCCAAGACAGGGCCGATGAGCAGTTCTTC.